This passage covers 22 T cell receptor beta chains from one sample sequenced in a study of CD8+ T cells in alopecia areata. Sequencing templates came from extracted RNA that was reverse transcribed into cDNA. Sequenced by immunoSEQ multiplex PCR; TCRdb stores in-frame clones only, minus some. The sample consists of about 120,000 clones, around 49% of them appearing once. This specimen consisted of CD8+ T cells sorted from blood, obtained at week 0. These receptors came from a human donor with alopecia areata.

This rearrangement joins TRBV7-3 to TRBJ2-5; D tentatively reads TRBD1 or TRBD2 (5 bases each). This CDR3 spans 15 amino acids. Germline V gives CDR1 SGHTA, CDR2 FQGTGA. Trimming took 3 bases from V and 4 from J, leaving 15 bases between them. The CDR3 is CASSFYSGLGETQYF. The DNA for the CDR3 is TGTGCCAGCAGCTTCTATTCGGGGCTGGGAGAGACCCAGTACTTC.

V and J are TRBV6-5 and TRBJ2-5; tentatively, D is TRBD1 or TRBD2 (5 bases each). Germline CDR1 and CDR2: MNHEY and SVGAGI. Trimming cost V 6 bases and J 4 bases, with 18 bases left between them. The CDR3 extends over 15 amino acids. The CDR3 protein is CASSYGVVGTETQYF. As DNA, the CDR3 is TGTGCCAGCAGCTATGGGGTCGTCGGGACAGAGACCCAGTACTTC.

This clone was counted at least ten times. The CDR3 region is CASSFGADTQYF. CDR3 DNA: TGTGCCAGCAGCTTCGGTGCAGATACGCAGTATTTT. This chain uses TRBV7-9 with TRBJ2-3; D call uncertain. Trimming took 3 bases from V and 4 from J, leaving 5 bases between them. The CDR3 sequence is 12 residues long. CDR1 SEHNR and CDR2 FQNEAQ come from the germline V gene (reference sequence).

The chain uses TRBV5-1 and TRBJ2-7; the D is unclear. Trimming removed 0 bases at V and 5 bases at J, with 3 bases between. The germline V gene encodes CDR1 SGHRS and CDR2 YFSETQ. CDR3 size: 11 residues. As DNA, the CDR3 is TGCGCCAGCAGCTTGGTCGACGAGCAGTACTTC. Translated: CASSLVDEQYF.

The V call is TRBV13, the J call TRBJ2-4; possible D gene TRBD1, 5 bases. V gave up 5 bases and J gave up 0 bases, with 11 bases separating them. The CDR3 consists of 15 residues. Germline-derived CDR1 and CDR2 are PRHDT and FYEKMQ (reference sequence). The CDR3 here is CASSPLGEAKNIQYF. Written as DNA, the CDR3 is TGTGCCAGCAGCCCGTTAGGGGAAGCCAAAAACATTCAGTACTTC. Using reference TRBV13 and TRBJ2-4 for the parts outside the CDR3, the full variable domain is AAGVIQSPRHLIKEKRETATLKCYPIPRHDTVYWYQQGPGQDPQFLISFYEKMQSDKGSIPDRFSAQQFSDYHSELNMSSLELGDSALYFCASSPLGEAKNIQYFGAGTRLSVL.

This clone came up a few times. This sample includes further DNA sequences coding for the same CDR3. This chain joins TRBV27 and TRBJ2-3; D unresolved. This CDR3 comprises 12 residues. Per germline, CDR1 MNHEY and CDR2 SMNVEV (reference sequence). V was cut by 2 bases and J by 4 bases, with 4 bases left in between. The CDR3 protein is CASSLGPDTQYF. CDR3 sequence (DNA): TGTGCCAGCAGTTTAGGGCCAGATACGCAGTATTTT.

This clone was observed a handful of times. This chain links TRBV19 with TRBJ1-5; a weak D match, TRBD1 (5 bases). Trimming took off 2 bases at V and 2 bases at J, with 13 bases between the two ends. This CDR3 region has 16 residues. In germline, CDR1 is LNHDA, CDR2 SQIVND (reference sequence). As DNA, the CDR3 is TGTGCCAGTAGTATACTCGCAGGGTGGGGCAATCAGCCCCAGCATTTT. This encodes CASSILAGWGNQPQHF.

This clone was seen more than once but under ten times. The gene calls are TRBV5-4 and TRBJ2-1; TRBD2 aligns across 12 bases. The V and J ends lost 1 base and 2 bases, in that order; junction bases with no gene match: 4. The V gene's germline CDR1 is SGHNT and CDR2 YYREEE (reference sequence). The CDR3 has 17 amino acids. The CDR3 region is CASSLTRTSGAYNEQFF. The CDR3 DNA follows: TGTGCCAGCAGCTTGACGAGGACTAGCGGGGCCTACAATGAGCAGTTCTTC.

V usage is TRBV2 and J usage is TRBJ2-7; D ambiguous. V was trimmed by 4 bases and J by 1 base, leaving 11 bases between them. The length of the CDR3 is 14 residues. The V gene's germline CDR1 is SNHLY and CDR2 FYNNEI. CDR3: CASSVKMTSYEQYF. The CDR3 DNA follows: TGTGCCAGCAGTGTCAAGATGACATCCTACGAGCAGTACTTC.

This clone was counted only a few times. The chain uses TRBV14 and TRBJ1-1, with no clear D. The ends were cut back, 0 bases at V and 2 bases at J, with 4 bases in the middle. Germline V CDR1 and CDR2: SGHDN, FVKESK. The CDR3 totals 13 residues. The CDR3: CASSQDINTEAFF. The CDR3 DNA sequence: TGTGCCAGCAGCCAAGATATAAACACTGAAGCTTTCTTT. Based on the CDR3 plus reference TRBV14 and TRBJ1-1, the full variable domain is EAGVTQFPSHSVIEKGQTVTLRCDPISGHDNLYWYRRVMGKEIKFLLHFVKESKQDESGMPNNRFLAERTGGTYSTLKVQPAELEDSGVYFCASSQDINTEAFFGQGTRLTVV.

V is TRBV6-5 and J is TRBJ2-7; a possible D gene is TRBD1 (6 bases). Germline V lookup: CDR1 MNHEY, CDR2 SVGAGI. The CDR3 length is 13 residues. Trimming pared 5 bases from V and 1 base from J, leaving 9 bases between. This CDR3 is CASSTDRSYEQYF. CDR3 nucleotide sequence: TGTGCCAGCAGTACAGACAGGTCCTACGAGCAGTACTTC.

The rearrangement links TRBV13 to TRBJ2-3; a weak D match, TRBD2 (5 bases). Germline V gene data show CDR1 as PRHDT and CDR2 as FYEKMQ (reference sequence). The V gene lost 5 bases and the J gene lost 14 bases, with 26 bases spanning the gap. The CDR3 is 15 amino acids. CDR3: CASSGEVEGSSWRYF. The CDR3 DNA reads TGTGCCAGCAGCGGAGAGGTAGAGGGAAGCAGTTGGCGGTATTTT.

The chain carries TRBV6-5 and TRBJ1-1, with D maybe TRBD1 (6 bases). V lost 9 bases and J lost 6, with 14 bases in between. The CDR3 is 12 amino acids. CDR1 and CDR2 (germline): MNHEY, SVGAGI. CDR3 protein: CASSGGLPEAFF. CDR3 nucleotides: TGTGCCAGTTCGGGGGGGCTCCCTGAAGCTTTCTTT.

The V gene is TRBV6-5, the J gene TRBJ2-2; D gene ambiguous. The V gene lost 5 bases and the J gene lost 3 bases, with 7 bases spanning the gap. Germline loops: CDR1 MNHEY, CDR2 SVGAGI. This CDR3 comprises 13 residues. CDR3 sequence (DNA): TGTGCCAGCAGTCCAACCGACACCGGGGAGCTGTTTTTT. The encoded protein is CASSPTDTGELFF.

This clone has just a few counts. The chain is built from TRBV6-5 and TRBJ1-5; no definite D call. The V and J ends lost 6 bases and 2 bases respectively, with 11 bases between them. This CDR3 is built from 14 residues. CDR1 is MNHEY and CDR2 is SVGAGI in the germline V gene. The CDR3 coding sequence is TGTGCCAGCAGGGATTTAGGCGGCAATCAGCCCCAGCATTTT. Amino acids: CASRDLGGNQPQHF.

This sequence joins TRBV4-1 and TRBJ2-7; 7 bases match TRBD1. Germline CDR1 MGHRA, CDR2 YSYEKL. CDR3 length equals 15 residues. V dropped 4 bases and J dropped 5; count of bases not matched to a gene: 11. The CDR3 bases are TGCGCCAGCAGCCGTCGGGACAGTCCGAACGACGAGCAGTACTTC. Protein sequence: CASSRRDSPNDEQYF.

This sequence joins TRBV9 and TRBJ2-3; TRBD1 agrees at 7 bases. Germline CDR1 SGDLS, CDR2 YYNGEE. V lost 4 bases, J lost 4 bases, and 3 bases stayed unmatched. This CDR3 region has 13 residues. CDR3 sequence: CASSSQGADTQYF. As DNA, the CDR3 is TGTGCCAGCAGCTCCCAGGGGGCAGATACGCAGTATTTT.

The chain carries TRBV6-1 and TRBJ1-6; no reliable D call. The CDR3 covers 16 residues. Between the trimmed V and J ends, which lost 1 base and 9 bases, there was a span of 16 bases. Germline CDR1 MNHNS, CDR2 SASEGT. For the CDR3, the DNA is TGTGCCAGCAGTGAAGGCCCGGCCCGGACTGGTTCACCCCTCCACTTT. As protein: CASSEGPARTGSPLHF.

The chain combines TRBV27 with TRBJ1-2, with TRBD1 matching over 8 bases. Unmatched junction bases numbered 1, after V lost 4 bases and J lost 3 bases. Germline CDR1 and CDR2: MNHEY and SMNVEV (reference sequence). The CDR3 length is 13 residues. CDR3 sequence reads: CASSSTGDYGYTF. CDR3 DNA sequence: TGTGCCAGCAGTTCGACAGGGGACTATGGCTACACCTTC.

The V call is TRBV2, the J call TRBJ2-1; no definite D call. V lost 0 bases to trimming and J lost 5 bases, with 2 bases between them. Germline assignment: CDR1 SNHLY and CDR2 FYNNEI. This CDR3 spans 12 amino acids. CDR3 residues: CASSEADNEQFF. The CDR3 bases are TGTGCCAGCAGTGAAGCAGACAATGAGCAGTTCTTC.

Remarks on this clone: An end of the junction differs from the germline gene, which may be a read error. This sequence joins TRBV2 and TRBJ2-4, with 9 nucleotides matching TRBD2. This CDR3 spans 17 amino acids. Germline CDR1 is SNHLY and CDR2 is FYNNEI. In DNA form, the CDR3 reads TGTGACAGCAGTGAGAGTAGCGGGGGCGTAGCCAAAAACATTCAGTACTTC. It codes for CDSSESSGGVAKNIQYF. Looking up the rest from reference TRBV2 and TRBJ2-4 gives the full variable domain: EPEVTQTPSHQVTQMGQEVILRCVPISNHLYFYWYRQILGQKVEFLVSFYNNEISEKSEIFDDQFSVERPDGSNFTLKIRSTKLEDSAMYFCDSSESSGGVAKNIQYFGAGTRLSVL.

The chain recombines TRBV4-1 with TRBJ2-7; the D is unclear. The CDR3 has 13 amino acids. The V gene's germline CDR1 is MGHRA and CDR2 YSYEKL. Trimming took off 2 bases at V and 1 base at J, with 6 bases between the two ends. Written as DNA, the CDR3 is TGCGCCAGCAGCCAAAGACATTCCTACGAGCAGTACTTC. It yields the protein CASSQRHSYEQYF.